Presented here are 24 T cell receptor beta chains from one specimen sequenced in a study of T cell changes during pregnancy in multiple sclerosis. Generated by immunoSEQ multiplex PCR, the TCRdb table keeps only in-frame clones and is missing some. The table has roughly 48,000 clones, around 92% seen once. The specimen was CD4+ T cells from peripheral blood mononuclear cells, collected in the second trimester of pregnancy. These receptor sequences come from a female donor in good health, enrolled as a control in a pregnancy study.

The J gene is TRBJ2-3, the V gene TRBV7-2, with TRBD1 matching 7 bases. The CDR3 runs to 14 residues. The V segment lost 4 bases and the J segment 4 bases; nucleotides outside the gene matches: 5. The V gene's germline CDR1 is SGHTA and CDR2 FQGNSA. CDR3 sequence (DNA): TGTGCCAGCAGCTCCGACAGGGTAGCAGATACGCAGTATTTT. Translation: CASSSDRVADTQYF.

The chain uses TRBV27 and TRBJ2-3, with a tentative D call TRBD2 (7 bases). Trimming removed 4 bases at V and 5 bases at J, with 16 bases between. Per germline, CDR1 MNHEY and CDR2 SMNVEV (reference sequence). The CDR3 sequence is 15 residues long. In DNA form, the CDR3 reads TGTGCCAGCAGTTACAGGGCGGGAGTGCAAGATACGCAGTATTTT. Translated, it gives CASSYRAGVQDTQYF.

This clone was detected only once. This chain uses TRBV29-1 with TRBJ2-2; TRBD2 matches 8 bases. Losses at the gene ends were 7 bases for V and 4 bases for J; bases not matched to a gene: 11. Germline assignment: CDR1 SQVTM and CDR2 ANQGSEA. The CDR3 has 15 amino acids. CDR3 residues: CSGGRGASGTGELFF. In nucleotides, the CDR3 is TGCAGCGGGGGGCGGGGGGCCAGCGGCACCGGGGAGCTGTTTTTT.

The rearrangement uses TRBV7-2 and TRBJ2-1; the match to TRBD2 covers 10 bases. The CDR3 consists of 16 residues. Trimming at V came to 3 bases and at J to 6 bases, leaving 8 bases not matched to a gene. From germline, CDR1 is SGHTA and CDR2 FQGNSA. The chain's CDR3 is CASSFQSSGRFNEQFF. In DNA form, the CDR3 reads TGTGCCAGCAGCTTCCAGTCTAGCGGGAGATTCAATGAGCAGTTCTTC.

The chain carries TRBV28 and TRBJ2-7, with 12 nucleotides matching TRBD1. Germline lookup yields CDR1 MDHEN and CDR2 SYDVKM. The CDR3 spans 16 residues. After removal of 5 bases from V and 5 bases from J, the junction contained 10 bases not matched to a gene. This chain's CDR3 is CASSGPRDRGLDEQYF. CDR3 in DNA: TGTGCCAGCAGTGGTCCCCGGGACAGGGGGCTTGACGAGCAGTACTTC.

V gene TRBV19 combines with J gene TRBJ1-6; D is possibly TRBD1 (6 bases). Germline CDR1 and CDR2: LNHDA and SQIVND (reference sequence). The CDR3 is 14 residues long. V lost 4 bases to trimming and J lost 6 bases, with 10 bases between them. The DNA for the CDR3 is TGTGCCAGTAGTACTACAGGGTTTAATTCACCCCTCCACTTT. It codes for CASSTTGFNSPLHF.

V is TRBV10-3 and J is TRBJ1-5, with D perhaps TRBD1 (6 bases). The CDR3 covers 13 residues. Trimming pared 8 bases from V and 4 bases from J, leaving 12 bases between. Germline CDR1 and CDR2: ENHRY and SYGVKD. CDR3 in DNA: TGTGCCATCCGGGGGGACATTAATCAGCCCCAGCATTTT. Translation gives CAIRGDINQPQHF.

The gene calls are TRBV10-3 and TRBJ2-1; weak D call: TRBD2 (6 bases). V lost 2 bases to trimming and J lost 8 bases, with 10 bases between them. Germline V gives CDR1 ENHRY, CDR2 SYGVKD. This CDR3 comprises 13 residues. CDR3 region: CAISEIQRDEQFF. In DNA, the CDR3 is TGTGCCATCAGTGAGATTCAGCGGGATGAGCAGTTCTTC.

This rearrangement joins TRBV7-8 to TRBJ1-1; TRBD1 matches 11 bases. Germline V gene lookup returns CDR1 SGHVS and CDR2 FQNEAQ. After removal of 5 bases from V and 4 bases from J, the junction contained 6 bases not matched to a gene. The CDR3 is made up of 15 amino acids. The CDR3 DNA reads TGTGCCAGCAGCACAATGGGACAGGGGGTCACTGAAGCTTTCTTT. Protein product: CASSTMGQGVTEAFF.

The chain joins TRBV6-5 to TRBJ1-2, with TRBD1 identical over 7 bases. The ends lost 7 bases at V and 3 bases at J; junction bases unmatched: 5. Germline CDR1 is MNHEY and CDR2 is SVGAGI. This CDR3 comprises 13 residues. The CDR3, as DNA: TGTGCCAGCAAAAGACAGGGTTACTATGGCTACACCTTC. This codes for CASKRQGYYGYTF.

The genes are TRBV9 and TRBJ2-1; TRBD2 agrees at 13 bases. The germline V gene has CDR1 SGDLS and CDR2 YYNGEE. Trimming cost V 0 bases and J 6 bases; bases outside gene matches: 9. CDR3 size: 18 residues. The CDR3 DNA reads TGTGCCAGCAGCGTAGTAGTCCCCGGGACTAGCGGGGCCAATGAGCAGTTCTTC. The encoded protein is CASSVVVPGTSGANEQFF. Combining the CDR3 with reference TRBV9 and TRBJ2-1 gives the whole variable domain DSGVTQTPKHLITATGQRVTLRCSPRSGDLSVYWYQQSLDQGLQFLIQYYNGEERAKGNILERFSAQQFPDLHSELNLSSLELGDSALYFCASSVVVPGTSGANEQFFGPGTRLTVL.

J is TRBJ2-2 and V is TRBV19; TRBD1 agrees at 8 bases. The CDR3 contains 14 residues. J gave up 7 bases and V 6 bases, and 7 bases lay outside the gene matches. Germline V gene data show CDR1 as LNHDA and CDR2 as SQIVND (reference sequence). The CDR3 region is CASSRDRLGGELFF. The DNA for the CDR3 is TGTGCCAGTAGCCGGGACAGGTTAGGCGGGGAGCTGTTTTTT.

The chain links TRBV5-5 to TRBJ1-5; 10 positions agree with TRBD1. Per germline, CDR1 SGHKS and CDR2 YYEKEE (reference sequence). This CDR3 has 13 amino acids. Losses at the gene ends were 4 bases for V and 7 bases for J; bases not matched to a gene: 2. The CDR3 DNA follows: TGTGCCAGCAGCAAGGACAGGGGGCAGCCCCAGCATTTT. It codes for CASSKDRGQPQHF.

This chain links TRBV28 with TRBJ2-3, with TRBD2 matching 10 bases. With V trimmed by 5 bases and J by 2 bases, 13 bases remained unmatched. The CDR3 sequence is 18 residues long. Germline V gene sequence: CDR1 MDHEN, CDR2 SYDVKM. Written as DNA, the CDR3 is TGTGCCAGCAGTCCCAGGGTAGCGGGAGGTGACTTCACAGATACGCAGTATTTT. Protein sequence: CASSPRVAGGDFTDTQYF.

CDR3 region: CASSNSGGGSYEQYF. As DNA, the CDR3 is TGTGCCAGTAGTAACTCCGGCGGGGGCTCCTACGAGCAGTACTTC. This chain uses TRBV19 with TRBJ2-7; 7 bases are a match to TRBD2. Germline CDR1 reads LNHDA; CDR2 reads SQIVND (reference sequence). The CDR3 loop spans 15 amino acids. After removal of 4 bases from V and 0 bases from J, the junction contained 6 bases not matched to a gene.

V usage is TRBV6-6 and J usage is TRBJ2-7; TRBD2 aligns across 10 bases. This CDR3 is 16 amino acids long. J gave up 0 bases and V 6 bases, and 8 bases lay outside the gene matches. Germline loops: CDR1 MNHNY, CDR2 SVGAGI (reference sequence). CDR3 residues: CASRPPSSGSSYEQYF. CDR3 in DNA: TGTGCCAGCAGGCCCCCCTCTAGCGGGAGCTCCTACGAGCAGTACTTC.

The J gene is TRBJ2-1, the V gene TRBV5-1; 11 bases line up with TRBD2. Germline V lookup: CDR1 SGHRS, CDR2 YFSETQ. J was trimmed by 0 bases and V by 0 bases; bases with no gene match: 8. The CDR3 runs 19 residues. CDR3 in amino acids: CASSLVSGGAGRSYNEQFF. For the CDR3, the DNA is TGCGCCAGCAGCTTGGTTAGCGGGGGGGCCGGGCGCTCCTACAATGAGCAGTTCTTC.

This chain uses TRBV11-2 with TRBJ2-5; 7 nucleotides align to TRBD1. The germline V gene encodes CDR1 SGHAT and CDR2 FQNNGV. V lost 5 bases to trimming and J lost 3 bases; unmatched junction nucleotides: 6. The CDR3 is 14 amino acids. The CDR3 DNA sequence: TGTGCCAGCAGCGCCCAGACAGGGAAAGAGACCCAGTACTTC. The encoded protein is CASSAQTGKETQYF.

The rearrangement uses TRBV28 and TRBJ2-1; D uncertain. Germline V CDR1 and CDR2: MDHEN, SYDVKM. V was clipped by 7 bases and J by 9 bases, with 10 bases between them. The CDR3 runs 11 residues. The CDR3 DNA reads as TGTGCCAGCACCTTCTCCGGTGAGCAGTTCTTC. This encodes CASTFSGEQFF.

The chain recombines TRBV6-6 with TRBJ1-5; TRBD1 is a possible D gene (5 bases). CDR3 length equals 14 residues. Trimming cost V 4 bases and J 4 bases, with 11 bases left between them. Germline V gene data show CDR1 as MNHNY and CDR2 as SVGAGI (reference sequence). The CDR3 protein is CASSSRQLNQPQHF. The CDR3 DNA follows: TGTGCCAGCAGTTCCCGACAGTTAAATCAGCCCCAGCATTTT.

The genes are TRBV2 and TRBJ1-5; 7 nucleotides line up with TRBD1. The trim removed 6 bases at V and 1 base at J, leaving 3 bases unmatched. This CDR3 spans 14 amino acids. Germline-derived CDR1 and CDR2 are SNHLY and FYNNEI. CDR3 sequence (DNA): TGTGCCAGCAGGACGACAGGGAGCAATCAGCCCCAGCATTTT. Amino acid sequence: CASRTTGSNQPQHF. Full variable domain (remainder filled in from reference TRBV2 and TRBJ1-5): EPEVTQTPSHQVTQMGQEVILRCVPISNHLYFYWYRQILGQKVEFLVSFYNNEISEKSEIFDDQFSVERPDGSNFTLKIRSTKLEDSAMYFCASRTTGSNQPQHFGDGTRLSIL.

The CDR3 DNA follows: TGTGCCAGCGGGGCGGGGGGGGCCACAGATACGCAGTATTTT. Translated, it gives CASGAGGATDTQYF. The chain employs TRBV28 and TRBJ2-3; 9 nucleotides align to TRBD2. This CDR3 spans 14 amino acids. From germline, CDR1 is MDHEN and CDR2 SYDVKM. With V trimmed by 8 bases and J by 2 bases, 5 bases remained unmatched. The full variable domain, in which reference TRBV28 and TRBJ2-3 provide the parts outside the CDR3, is DVKVTQSSRYLVKRTGEKVFLECVQDMDHENMFWYRQDPGLGLRLIYFSYDVKMKEKGDIPEGYSVSREKKERFSLILESASTNQTSMYLCASGAGGATDTQYFGPGTRLTVL.

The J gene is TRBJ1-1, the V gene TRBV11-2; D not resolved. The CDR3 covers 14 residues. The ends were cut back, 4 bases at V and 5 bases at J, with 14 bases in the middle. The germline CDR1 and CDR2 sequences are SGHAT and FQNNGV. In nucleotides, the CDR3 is TGTGCCAGCAGCTCTACCCGGGAAGGTACTGAAGCTTTCTTT. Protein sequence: CASSSTREGTEAFF.

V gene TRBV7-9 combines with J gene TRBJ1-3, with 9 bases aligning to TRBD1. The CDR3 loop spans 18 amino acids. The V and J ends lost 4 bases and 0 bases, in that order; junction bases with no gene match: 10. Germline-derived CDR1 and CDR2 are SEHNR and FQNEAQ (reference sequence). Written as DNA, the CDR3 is TGTGCCAGCAGCTCCGGCGGACAGGGGACCTTCTCTGGAAACACCATATATTTT. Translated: CASSSGGQGTFSGNTIYF.